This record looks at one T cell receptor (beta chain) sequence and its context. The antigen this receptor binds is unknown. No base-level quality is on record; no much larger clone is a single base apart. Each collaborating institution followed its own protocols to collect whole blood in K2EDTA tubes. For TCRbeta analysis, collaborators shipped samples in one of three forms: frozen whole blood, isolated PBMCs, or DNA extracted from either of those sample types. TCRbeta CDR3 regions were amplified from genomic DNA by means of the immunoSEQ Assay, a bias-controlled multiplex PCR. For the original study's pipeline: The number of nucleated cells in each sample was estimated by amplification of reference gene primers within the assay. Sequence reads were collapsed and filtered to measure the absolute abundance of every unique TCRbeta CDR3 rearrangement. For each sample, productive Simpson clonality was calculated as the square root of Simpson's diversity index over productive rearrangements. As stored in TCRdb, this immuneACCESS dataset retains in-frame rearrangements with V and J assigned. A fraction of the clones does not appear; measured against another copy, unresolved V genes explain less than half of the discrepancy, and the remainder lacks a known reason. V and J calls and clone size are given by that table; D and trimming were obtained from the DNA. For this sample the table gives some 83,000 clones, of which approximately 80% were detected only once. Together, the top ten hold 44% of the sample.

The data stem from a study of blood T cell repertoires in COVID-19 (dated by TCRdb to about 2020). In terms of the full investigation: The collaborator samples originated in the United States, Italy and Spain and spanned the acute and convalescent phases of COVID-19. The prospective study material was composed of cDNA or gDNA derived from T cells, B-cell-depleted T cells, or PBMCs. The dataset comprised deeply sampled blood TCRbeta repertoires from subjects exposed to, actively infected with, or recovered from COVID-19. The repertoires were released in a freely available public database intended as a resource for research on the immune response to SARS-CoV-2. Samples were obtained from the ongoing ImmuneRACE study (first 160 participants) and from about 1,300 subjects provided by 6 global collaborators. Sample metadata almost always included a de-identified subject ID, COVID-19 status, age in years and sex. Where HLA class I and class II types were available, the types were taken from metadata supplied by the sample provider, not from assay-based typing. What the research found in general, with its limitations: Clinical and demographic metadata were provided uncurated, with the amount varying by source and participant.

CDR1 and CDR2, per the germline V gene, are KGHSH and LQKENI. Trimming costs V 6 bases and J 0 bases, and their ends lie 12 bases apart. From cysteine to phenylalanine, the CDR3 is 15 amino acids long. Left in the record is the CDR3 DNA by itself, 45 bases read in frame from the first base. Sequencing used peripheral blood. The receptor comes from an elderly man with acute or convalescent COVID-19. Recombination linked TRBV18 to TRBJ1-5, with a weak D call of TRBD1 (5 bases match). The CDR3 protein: CASSPGVNSNQPQHF. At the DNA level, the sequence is TGTGCCAGCTCCCCGGGGGTAAATAGCAATCAGCCCCAGCATTTT. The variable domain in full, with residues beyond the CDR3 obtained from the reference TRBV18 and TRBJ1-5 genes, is NAGVMQNPRHLVRRRGQEARLRCSPMKGHSHVYWYRQLPEEGLKFMVYLQKENIIDESGMPKERFSAEFPKEGPSILRIQQVVRGDSAAYFCASSPGVNSNQPQHFGDGTRLSIL.